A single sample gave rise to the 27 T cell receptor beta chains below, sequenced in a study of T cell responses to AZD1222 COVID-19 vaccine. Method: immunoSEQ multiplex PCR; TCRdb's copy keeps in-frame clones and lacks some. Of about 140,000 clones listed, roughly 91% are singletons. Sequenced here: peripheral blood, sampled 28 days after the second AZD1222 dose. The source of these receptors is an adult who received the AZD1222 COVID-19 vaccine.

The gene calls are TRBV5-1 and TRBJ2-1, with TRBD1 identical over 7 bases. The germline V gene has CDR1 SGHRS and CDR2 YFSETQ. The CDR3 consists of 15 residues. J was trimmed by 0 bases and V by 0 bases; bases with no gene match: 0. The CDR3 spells CASSLEGASYNEQFF. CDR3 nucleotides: TGCGCCAGCAGCTTGGAGGGGGCCTCCTACAATGAGCAGTTCTTC.

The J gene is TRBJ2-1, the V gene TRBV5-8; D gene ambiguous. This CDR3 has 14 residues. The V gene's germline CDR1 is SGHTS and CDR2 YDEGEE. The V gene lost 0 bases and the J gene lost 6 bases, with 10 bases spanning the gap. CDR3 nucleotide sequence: TGTGCCAGCAGCTTGGGACCCTCAGTCAATGAGCAGTTCTTC. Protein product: CASSLGPSVNEQFF.

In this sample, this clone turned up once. As DNA, the CDR3 is TGTGCCAGCAGCTTAGCGGGCGGGACAGGTTCCTACAATGAGCAGTTCTTC. This gives the protein CASSLAGGTGSYNEQFF. The rearrangement links TRBV7-8 to TRBJ2-1, with 8 bases lining up with TRBD1. Trimming cost V 0 bases and J 1 base; bases outside gene matches: 5. The CDR3 is made up of 17 amino acids. Germline CDR1 is SGHVS and CDR2 is FQNEAQ.

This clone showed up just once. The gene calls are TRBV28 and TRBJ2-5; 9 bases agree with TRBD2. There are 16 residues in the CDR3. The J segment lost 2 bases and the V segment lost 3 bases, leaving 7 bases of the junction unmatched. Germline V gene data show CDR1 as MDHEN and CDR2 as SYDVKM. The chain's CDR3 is CASSFGGGAGQETQYF. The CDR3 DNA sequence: TGTGCCAGCAGTTTTGGCGGGGGGGCAGGGCAAGAGACCCAGTACTTC.

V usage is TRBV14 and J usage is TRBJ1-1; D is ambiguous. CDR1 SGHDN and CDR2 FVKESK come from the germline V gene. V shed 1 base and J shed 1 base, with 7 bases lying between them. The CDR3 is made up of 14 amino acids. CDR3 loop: CASSQARRNTEAFF. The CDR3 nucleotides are TGTGCCAGCAGCCAAGCTCGGAGGAACACTGAAGCTTTCTTT.

The DNA of the CDR3 is TGTGCCTGGGGATTCGGCACAGATACGCAGTATTTT. The encoded protein is CAWGFGTDTQYF. The chain has TRBV30 and TRBJ2-3; D gene ambiguous. This CDR3 is built from 12 residues. Germline CDR1 and CDR2: GTSNPN and SVGIG (reference sequence). V was cut by 5 bases and J by 1 base, with 7 bases left in between.

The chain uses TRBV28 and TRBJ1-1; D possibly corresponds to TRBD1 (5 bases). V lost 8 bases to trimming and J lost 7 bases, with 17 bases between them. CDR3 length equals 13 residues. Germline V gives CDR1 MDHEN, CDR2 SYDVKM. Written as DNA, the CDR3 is TGTGCCAGCTGGGGGGGGAACTTAGGTGAAGCTTTCTTT. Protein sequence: CASWGGNLGEAFF.

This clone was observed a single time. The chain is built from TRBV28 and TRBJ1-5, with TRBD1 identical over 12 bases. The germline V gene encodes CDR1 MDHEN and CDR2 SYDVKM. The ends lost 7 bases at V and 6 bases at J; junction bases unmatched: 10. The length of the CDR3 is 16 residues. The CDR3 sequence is CASTSTGTGGLQPQHF. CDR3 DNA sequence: TGTGCCAGCACTTCAACCGGGACAGGGGGCCTTCAGCCCCAGCATTTT.

The CDR3 sequence: CASSPITAAAPDEQYF. Here the CDR3 DNA reads TGTGCCAGCAGCCCGATTACGGCGGCGGCGCCGGACGAGCAGTACTTC. The chain combines TRBV7-3 with TRBJ2-7; D not resolved. The V end lost 5 bases, the J end lost 5 bases, and 22 bases lay between the germline ends. The CDR3 runs to 16 residues. Per germline, CDR1 SGHTA and CDR2 FQGTGA.

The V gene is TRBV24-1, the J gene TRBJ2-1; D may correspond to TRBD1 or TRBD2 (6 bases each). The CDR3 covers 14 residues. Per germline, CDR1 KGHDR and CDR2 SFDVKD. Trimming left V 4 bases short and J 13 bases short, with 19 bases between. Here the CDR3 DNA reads TGTGCCACCAGTGAACCTTATATCGAGGGGGGTCAGTTCTTC. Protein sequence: CATSEPYIEGGQFF.

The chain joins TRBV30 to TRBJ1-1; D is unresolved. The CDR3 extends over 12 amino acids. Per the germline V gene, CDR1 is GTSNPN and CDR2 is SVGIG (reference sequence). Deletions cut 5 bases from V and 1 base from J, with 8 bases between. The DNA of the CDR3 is TGTGCCTGGGGCCCCCGGAACACTGAAGCTTTCTTT. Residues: CAWGPRNTEAFF.

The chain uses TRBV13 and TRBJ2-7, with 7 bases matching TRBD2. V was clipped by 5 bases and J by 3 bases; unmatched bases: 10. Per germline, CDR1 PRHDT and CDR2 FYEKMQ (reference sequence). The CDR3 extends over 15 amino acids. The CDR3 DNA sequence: TGTGCCAGCAGCCCCGGGACTAACAATTTCTACGAGCAGTACTTC. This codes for CASSPGTNNFYEQYF.

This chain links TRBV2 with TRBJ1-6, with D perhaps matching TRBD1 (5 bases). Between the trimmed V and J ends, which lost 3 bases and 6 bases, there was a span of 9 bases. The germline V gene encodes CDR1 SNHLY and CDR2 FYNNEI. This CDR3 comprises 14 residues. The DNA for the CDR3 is TGTGCCAGCAGTGAGGGACGTAGTAATTCACCCCTCCACTTT. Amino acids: CASSEGRSNSPLHF.

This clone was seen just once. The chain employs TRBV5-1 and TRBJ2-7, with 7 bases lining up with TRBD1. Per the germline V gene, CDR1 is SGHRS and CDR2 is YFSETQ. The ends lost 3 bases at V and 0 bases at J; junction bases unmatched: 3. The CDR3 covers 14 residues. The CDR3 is CASSSPGGSYEQYF. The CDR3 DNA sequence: TGCGCCAGCAGCTCTCCAGGGGGCTCCTACGAGCAGTACTTC.

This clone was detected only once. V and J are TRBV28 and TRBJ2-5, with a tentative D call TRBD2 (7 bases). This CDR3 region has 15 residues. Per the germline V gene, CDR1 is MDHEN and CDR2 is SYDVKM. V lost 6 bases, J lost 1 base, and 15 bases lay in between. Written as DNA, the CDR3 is TGTGCCAGCAGCATGAGGGGGGGAACCCAAGAGACCCAGTACTTC. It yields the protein CASSMRGGTQETQYF.

The CDR3 loop reads CASSLFGSGRGYTF. In nucleotides, the CDR3 is TGTGCCAGCAGCTTATTCGGGTCCGGTCGAGGCTACACCTTC. The chain links TRBV7-2 to TRBJ1-2; no clear D. The CDR3 has 14 amino acids. Germline-derived CDR1 and CDR2 are SGHTA and FQGNSA. With 2 bases removed from V and 8 bases from J, the gap between germline ends came to 15 bases.

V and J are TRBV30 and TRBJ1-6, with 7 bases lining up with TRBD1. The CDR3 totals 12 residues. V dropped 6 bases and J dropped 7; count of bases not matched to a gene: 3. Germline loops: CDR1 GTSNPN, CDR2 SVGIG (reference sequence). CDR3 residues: CACGTENSPLHF. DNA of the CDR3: TGTGCCTGTGGGACAGAAAATTCACCCCTCCACTTT.

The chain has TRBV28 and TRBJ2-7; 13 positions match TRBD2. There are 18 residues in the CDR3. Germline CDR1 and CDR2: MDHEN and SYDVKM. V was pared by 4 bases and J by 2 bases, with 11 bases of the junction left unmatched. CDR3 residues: CASSSQGRGTSGAYEQYF. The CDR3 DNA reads TGTGCCAGCAGTTCCCAAGGGCGGGGGACTAGCGGGGCCTACGAGCAGTACTTC.

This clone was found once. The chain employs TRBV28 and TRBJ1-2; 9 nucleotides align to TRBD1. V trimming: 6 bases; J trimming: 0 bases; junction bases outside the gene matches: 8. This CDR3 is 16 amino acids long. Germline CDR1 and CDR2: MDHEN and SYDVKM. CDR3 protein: CASRTGTGISNYGYTF. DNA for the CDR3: TGTGCCAGCAGGACCGGGACAGGGATTTCTAACTATGGCTACACCTTC.

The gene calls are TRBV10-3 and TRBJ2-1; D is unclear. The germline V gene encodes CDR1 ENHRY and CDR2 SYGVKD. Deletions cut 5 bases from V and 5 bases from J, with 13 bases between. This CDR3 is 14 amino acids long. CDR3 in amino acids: CAISLGRSNNEQFF. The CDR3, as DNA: TGTGCCATCAGTTTAGGGCGGAGCAACAATGAGCAGTTCTTC.

The CDR3 coding sequence is TGTGCCAGCAGTTACGGGCTAGCGGGAGAGGATACGCAGTATTTT. It yields the protein CASSYGLAGEDTQYF. The rearrangement links TRBV6-5 to TRBJ2-3; 10 bases are a match to TRBD2. This CDR3 is 15 amino acids long. V was clipped by 2 bases and J by 6 bases; unmatched bases: 5. CDR1 is MNHEY, CDR2 SVGAGI, per germline.

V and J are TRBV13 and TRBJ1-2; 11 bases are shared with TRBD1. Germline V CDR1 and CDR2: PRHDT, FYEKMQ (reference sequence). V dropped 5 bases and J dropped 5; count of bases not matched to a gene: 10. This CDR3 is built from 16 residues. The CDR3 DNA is TGTGCCAGCAGCACCGGGACAGGGGGTCGACATTATGGCTACACCTTC. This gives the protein CASSTGTGGRHYGYTF.

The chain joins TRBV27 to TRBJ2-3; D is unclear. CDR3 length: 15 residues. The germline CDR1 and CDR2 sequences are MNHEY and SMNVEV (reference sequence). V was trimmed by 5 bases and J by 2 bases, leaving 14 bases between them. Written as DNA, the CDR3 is TGTGCCAGCAGTCTTCAGCCGCGTCTCACAGATACGCAGTATTTT. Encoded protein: CASSLQPRLTDTQYF.

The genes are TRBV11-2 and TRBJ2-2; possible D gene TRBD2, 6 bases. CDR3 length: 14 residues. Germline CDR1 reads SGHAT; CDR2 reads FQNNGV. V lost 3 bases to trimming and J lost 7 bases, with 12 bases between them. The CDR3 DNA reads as TGTGCCAGCAGCTTTACGGGGGTTGGCGGGGAGCTGTTTTTT. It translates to CASSFTGVGGELFF.

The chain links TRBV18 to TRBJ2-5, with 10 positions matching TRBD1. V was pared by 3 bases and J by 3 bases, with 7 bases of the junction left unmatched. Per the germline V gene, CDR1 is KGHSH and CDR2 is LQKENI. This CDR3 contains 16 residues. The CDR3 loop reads CASSPYFGTGEETQYF. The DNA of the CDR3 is TGTGCCAGCTCACCTTACTTCGGGACAGGGGAAGAGACCCAGTACTTC.

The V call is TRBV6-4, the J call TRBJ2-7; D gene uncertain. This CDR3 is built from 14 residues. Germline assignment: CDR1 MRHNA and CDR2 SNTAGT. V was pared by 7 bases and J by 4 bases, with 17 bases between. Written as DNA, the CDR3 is TGTGCCAGCATTCTACCGGGCCCGATTTACGAGCAGTACTTC. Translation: CASILPGPIYEQYF.

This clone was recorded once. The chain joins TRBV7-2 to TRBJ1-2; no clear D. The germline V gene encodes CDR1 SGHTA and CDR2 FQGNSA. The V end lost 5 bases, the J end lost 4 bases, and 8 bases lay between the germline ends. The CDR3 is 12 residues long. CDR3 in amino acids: CASSGRIYGYTF. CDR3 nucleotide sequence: TGTGCCAGCAGCGGACGAATCTATGGCTACACCTTC. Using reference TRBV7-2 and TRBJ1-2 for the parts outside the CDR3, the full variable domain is GAGVSQSPSNKVTEKGKDVELRCDPISGHTALYWYRQSLGQGLEFLIYFQGNSAPDKSGLPSDRFSAERTGGSVSTLTIQRTQQEDSAVYLCASSGRIYGYTFGSGTRLTVV.